This is a list of T cell receptor beta chains from one sample in a study of radiotherapy plus CTLA-4 blockade in lung cancer. The assay was immunoSEQ multiplex PCR, and TCRdb's table has in-frame clones only and misses some. The sample yields under 110,000 clones, 85% to 90% seen once. Material: peripheral blood, obtained from a patient treated with radiotherapy plus ipilimumab. The receptors stem from a human donor with non-small cell lung cancer that progressed on radiotherapy plus ipilimumab. Some clones in this sample may be carry-over from other donors' samples. Both conserved end residues are part of each CDR3.

v_call cdr3_aa
TRBV15 CATSRPGGVMYEQYF
TRBV10-3 CATLETESYEQYF
TRBV5-5 CASSFGTGGYNEQFF
TRBV6-5 CASSARQGFEQFF
TRBV4-1 CASSLGVNTEAFF
TRBV7-2 CASSPWGLAGGTQYF
TRBV7-2 CASSLRQGVQPQHF
TRBV15 CATSRVRGLRDTQYF
TRBV2 CASRAGGSSTDTQYF
TRBV9 CASSVGGQPGDTQYF
TRBV9 CASSVEHSTEQYF
TRBV7-2 CASSPPWTVTQYF
TRBV2 CASRPYNEQFF
TRBV7-2 CASSLGLAGGGQYF
TRBV7-2 CASSLAVGAFF
TRBV7-2 CASSFRETQYF
TRBV28 CASSRTGVWGYSNQPQHF